The 4 T cell receptor beta chains in this list originate from one sample, sequenced in a study of Ad26.COV2.S vaccination and SARS-CoV-2 variants. Treatment defined: around 19 received Ad26.COV2.S at low or high dose, single or two shots; a few received placebo; per-sample allocation not given. Vaccine and placebo recipients were sampled on day 63 after the first injection. Sequenced by immunoSEQ multiplex PCR; TCRdb stores in-frame clones only, minus some. The sample shows 250,000 or so clones, 87% of them seen only once. The sequences come from peripheral blood, collected in a trial of Ad26.COV2.S vaccine versus placebo. These receptor sequences come from a person aged 18-65 years who received the Ad26.COV2.S COVID-19 vaccine or a placebo.

The chain is built from TRBV3-1 (or the pseudogene TRBV3-2) and TRBJ2-5; 9 nucleotides agree with TRBD2. The ends lost 4 bases at V and 2 bases at J; junction bases unmatched: 11. This CDR3 region has 17 residues. Germline-derived CDR1 and CDR2 are LGHDT and YNNKEL (reference sequence). CDR3 loop: CASSRSRGLAGQETQYF. Written as DNA, the CDR3 is TGTGCCAGCAGCCGCTCCCGGGGGCTAGCGGGGCAAGAGACCCAGTACTTC.

The J gene is TRBJ2-6, the V gene TRBV19; 11 bases map to TRBD1. V lost 6 bases to trimming and J lost 4 bases; unmatched junction nucleotides: 5. The CDR3 contains 16 residues. Per germline, CDR1 LNHDA and CDR2 SQIVND (reference sequence). The CDR3 sequence is CASSRTGGAGANVLTF. CDR3 in DNA: TGTGCCAGTAGCCGGACAGGGGGCGCCGGGGCCAACGTCCTGACTTTC.

The chain is built from TRBV5-8 and TRBJ2-1; 14 positions match TRBD2. The V gene's germline CDR1 is SGHTS and CDR2 YDEGEE. V lost 4 bases and J lost 16; bases outside the gene matches: 4. This CDR3 region has 12 residues. CDR3 coding DNA: TGTGCCAGCAGCCCCGGGACTAGCGGGGGATTCTTC. Residues: CASSPGTSGGFF.

The rearrangement joins TRBV11-2 to TRBJ2-3; D is unclear. Germline V gene lookup returns CDR1 SGHAT and CDR2 FQNNGV. V gave up 8 bases and J gave up 6 bases, with 33 bases separating them. The CDR3 totals 19 residues. The CDR3 DNA follows: TGTGCCAGCGTGCCAGCAGCAAGGGCTAACTTTTGGGTCGCGGATACGCAGTATTTT. It encodes CASVPAARANFWVADTQYF.